The present TCR beta chain was sequenced within a study of vaccination effects on CD4 cells after COVID-19. CDR1 is SGHTA and CDR2 is FQGTGA in the germline V gene. Deletions cut 2 bases from V and 0 bases from J, with 4 bases between. The CDR3 runs 13 residues. A note on this clone: What it recognizes is unknown.

Using viral peptide pools, the ViraFEST assay grew out antigen-specific CD4+ T cells prior to sequencing. Upon completion of 10 days in culture, CD4+ T cells were isolated. Subjects were given two BNT162b2 or mRNA-1273 vaccine doses. Negative nucleocapsid antibody tests before and after vaccination confirmed no previous SARS-CoV-2 infection. Wells of a few million PBMC each were grown with around 10 IU/ml IL-2 and around 10 ug/ml peptides. Profiled with immunoSEQ multiplex PCR; TCRdb holds only in-frame clones, not every one. The table lists roughly 70,000 clones, 74% of them singletons. Here the sequenced sample was CD4+ T cells from PBMCs cultured with HCoV-229E spike peptides, taken after COVID-19 vaccination. This TCR was recovered from a human donor who received a COVID-19 vaccine. V and J are TRBV7-3 and TRBJ1-1; D is unclear. The CDR3 sequence: CASSLVVNTEAFF. DNA of the CDR3: TGTGCCAGCAGCTTAGTTGTGAACACTGAAGCTTTCTTT.